A single sample is the source of the 9 T cell receptor beta chains below, sequenced in a study of blood T cell repertoires in COVID-19. The assay was immunoSEQ multiplex PCR, and TCRdb's table has in-frame clones only and misses some. The sample has under 200,000 clones; 84% are singletons. Sequenced material: peripheral blood. The receptor source for this set is a man aged 35 to 55 who had recovered from COVID-19.

The chain carries TRBV3-1 (or the pseudogene TRBV3-2) and TRBJ2-7; D may be TRBD1 (6 bases). CDR1 is LGHDT, CDR2 YNNKEL, per germline (reference sequence). This CDR3 is 13 amino acids long. V dropped 4 bases and J dropped 5 bases, with 12 bases sitting between them. CDR3 region: CASSPNRAHEQYF. The DNA of the CDR3 is TGTGCCAGCAGCCCCAACAGGGCCCACGAGCAGTACTTC.

The genes are TRBV19 and TRBJ1-2; TRBD1 matches 7 bases. This CDR3 is 16 amino acids long. Germline values: CDR1 LNHDA, CDR2 SQIVND (reference sequence). With 0 bases clipped from V and 6 bases from J, the junction kept 10 bases outside the gene matches. The CDR3 DNA reads TGTGCCAGTAGTATAGATCCCCCGACAGGGATTGATGGCTACACCTTC. It specifies CASSIDPPTGIDGYTF.

The V gene is TRBV30, the J gene TRBJ1-2, with 7 bases matching TRBD1. The CDR3 spans 12 residues. CDR1 and CDR2 from the germline V gene are GTSNPN and SVGIG (reference sequence). The V segment lost 5 bases and the J segment 7 bases; nucleotides outside the gene matches: 7. CDR3 coding DNA: TGTGCCTGGGAGACAGGGCTCGGTGGCTACACCTTC. Protein sequence: CAWETGLGGYTF.

This rearrangement joins TRBV3-1 (or the pseudogene TRBV3-2) to TRBJ1-6, with D possibly matching TRBD1 (6 bases). The CDR3 contains 15 residues. From germline, CDR1 is LGHDT and CDR2 YNNKEL (reference sequence). Trimming took off 5 bases at V and 9 bases at J, with 17 bases between the two ends. This chain's CDR3 is CASSSRQGIRSPLHF. CDR3 sequence (DNA): TGTGCCAGCAGCTCCCGGCAGGGGATACGTTCACCCCTCCACTTT.

This clone has more than one count but fewer than ten. The rearrangement uses TRBV27 and TRBJ2-4; TRBD2 is a possible D gene (6 bases). The CDR3 contains 20 residues. Per germline, CDR1 MNHEY and CDR2 SMNVEV (reference sequence). The V and J ends lost 5 bases and 0 bases respectively, with 26 bases between them. CDR3 in amino acids: CASSPISGTWYALAKNIQYF. The CDR3 DNA reads TGTGCCAGCAGTCCTATCTCCGGGACTTGGTATGCGCTAGCCAAAAACATTCAGTACTTC.

In its sample, this clone was seen once. The chain uses TRBV4-3 and TRBJ2-7, with TRBD2 matching 7 bases. Germline CDR1 is LGHNA and CDR2 is YSLEER. CDR3 size: 16 residues. J lost 6 bases, V lost 0 bases, and 11 bases had no gene match. The CDR3 sequence: CASSQDPGGTGGEQYF. The DNA for the CDR3 is TGCGCCAGCAGCCAAGATCCGGGGGGTACAGGTGGCGAGCAGTACTTC.

V gene TRBV19 combines with J gene TRBJ1-2; D not resolved. The CDR3 loop spans 10 amino acids. Trimming left V 4 bases short and J 6 bases short, with 3 bases between. Germline V CDR1 and CDR2: LNHDA, SQIVND (reference sequence). This CDR3 is CASSRDGYTF. CDR3 in DNA: TGTGCCAGTAGTAGAGATGGCTACACCTTC.

This chain connects TRBV6-5 to TRBJ2-5, with 12 bases aligning to TRBD2. CDR1 is MNHEY and CDR2 is SVGAGI in the germline V gene. J was trimmed by 6 bases and V by 4 bases; bases with no gene match: 3. This CDR3 has 14 amino acids. For the CDR3, the DNA is TGTGCCAGCAGTTCACTAGCGGGGGGTCAGACCCAGTACTTC. Translation: CASSSLAGGQTQYF.

The chain uses TRBV6-2 or TRBV6-3 and TRBJ2-3; 8 bases are shared with TRBD2. The germline CDR1 and CDR2 sequences are MNHEY and SVGEGT. The CDR3 has 15 amino acids. The junction had 7 bases not matched to a gene; V was cut back by 6 bases and J by 2 bases. The CDR3 DNA reads as TGTGCCAGCAGCCTCCGGGGGGGGAACACAGATACGCAGTATTTT. As protein: CASSLRGGNTDTQYF.